These 14 T cell receptor beta chains share one sample of origin, sequenced in a study of T cell changes during pregnancy in multiple sclerosis. Some clones are missing from TCRdb's copy, which holds only in-frame ones; the method was immunoSEQ multiplex PCR. The table shows over 30,000 clones, with around nine tenths occurring only once. This specimen was CD4+ T cells from peripheral blood mononuclear cells, taken in the second trimester of pregnancy. These receptors came from a female donor in good health, enrolled as a control in a pregnancy study.

The chain uses TRBV5-5 and TRBJ1-3, with D possibly matching TRBD1 (5 bases). Germline V gives CDR1 SGHKS, CDR2 YYEKEE (reference sequence). The ends were cut back, 4 bases at V and 9 bases at J, with 17 bases in the middle. The CDR3 has 14 residues. CDR3 coding DNA: TGTGCCAGCAGCCACGACAGACGGTGGGCCACCATATATTTT. It translates to CASSHDRRWATIYF. Variable domain in full (rest from reference TRBV5-5 and TRBJ1-3): DAGVTQSPTHLIKTRGQQVTLRCSPISGHKSVSWYQQVLGQGPQFIFQYYEKEERGRGNFPDRFSARQFPNYSSELNVNALLLGDSALYLCASSHDRRWATIYFGEGSWLTVV.

The chain carries TRBV2 and TRBJ2-3; D may be TRBD2 (7 bases). From germline, CDR1 is SNHLY and CDR2 FYNNEI. The V and J ends lost 3 bases and 5 bases respectively, with 12 bases between them. This CDR3 is built from 14 residues. For the CDR3, the DNA is TGTGCCAGCAGTGAGGGGGGGCATTTAGATACGCAGTATTTT. It specifies CASSEGGHLDTQYF.

This clone was detected only once. The rearrangement links TRBV15 to TRBJ2-7; weak D call: TRBD2 (5 bases). Deletions cut 5 bases from V and 4 bases from J, with 12 bases between. Germline lookup yields CDR1 LNHNV and CDR2 YYDKDF (reference sequence). The CDR3 has 13 residues. In nucleotides, the CDR3 is TGTGCCACCAGCCTAGCCGGGCAATACGAGCAGTACTTC. It specifies CATSLAGQYEQYF.

The rearrangement links TRBV7-9 to TRBJ1-1; D uncertain. The V and J ends lost 7 bases and 0 bases respectively, with 15 bases between them. Germline loops: CDR1 SEHNR, CDR2 FQNEAQ (reference sequence). CDR3 size: 15 residues. The CDR3 DNA reads TGTGCCAGCATCCTCGGCCCCGAGGTGAACACTGAAGCTTTCTTT. Translation gives CASILGPEVNTEAFF.

V usage is TRBV6-4 and J usage is TRBJ2-2, with a weak D call TRBD1 (6 bases). The germline CDR1 and CDR2 sequences are MRHNA and SNTAGT. The ends were cut back, 10 bases at V and 4 bases at J, with 13 bases in the middle. There are 13 residues in the CDR3. CDR3 nucleotides: TGTGCCATCTCAAACAGGGTCACCGGGGAGCTGTTTTTT. It codes for CAISNRVTGELFF.

The chain carries TRBV19 and TRBJ1-3, with D possibly being TRBD1 (6 bases). Trimming removed 5 bases from V and 4 bases from J, with 12 bases in between. Germline CDR1 LNHDA, CDR2 SQIVND (reference sequence). This CDR3 has 14 amino acids. This CDR3 is CASSARGTGNTIYF. The CDR3 nucleotides read TGTGCCAGTAGTGCCAGGGGAACCGGAAACACCATATATTTT. Complete variable domain (other parts from reference TRBV19 and TRBJ1-3): DGGITQSPKYLFRKEGQNVTLSCEQNLNHDAMYWYRQDPGQGLRLIYYSQIVNDFQKGDIAEGYSVSREKKESFPLTVTSAQKNPTAFYLCASSARGTGNTIYFGEGSWLTVV.

The chain joins TRBV6-1 to TRBJ1-2; weak D call: TRBD1 (6 bases). This CDR3 is built from 13 residues. With 6 bases removed from V and 2 bases from J, the gap between germline ends came to 10 bases. Germline loops: CDR1 MNHNS, CDR2 SASEGT. The CDR3 spells CASRDSANYGYTF. The DNA of the CDR3 is TGTGCCAGCAGGGACAGTGCGAACTATGGCTACACCTTC.

The chain is built from TRBV7-9 and TRBJ2-3; 10 positions agree with TRBD2. The CDR3 is made up of 18 amino acids. Germline loops: CDR1 SEHNR, CDR2 FQNEAQ (reference sequence). Unmatched junction bases numbered 11, after V lost 5 bases and J lost 0 bases. The CDR3 is CASSPGLASPASTDTQYF. The CDR3 coding sequence is TGTGCCAGCAGCCCGGGACTAGCGTCGCCCGCTAGCACAGATACGCAGTATTTT.

V gene TRBV11-2 combines with J gene TRBJ2-2; D not certain. The germline V and J ends were trimmed by 3 bases and 8 bases, with 7 bases remaining between them. CDR1 and CDR2 (germline): SGHAT, FQNNGV. CDR3 length: 12 amino acids. For the CDR3, the DNA is TGTGCCAGCAGCTTGACTGGAGGGGAGCTGTTTTTT. Amino acid sequence: CASSLTGGELFF.

The rearrangement joins TRBV11-2 to TRBJ1-2; D is possibly TRBD1 (6 bases). V lost 2 bases to trimming and J lost 4 bases, with 26 bases between them. The CDR3 covers 19 residues. In germline, CDR1 is SGHAT, CDR2 FQNNGV. In DNA form, the CDR3 reads TGTGCCAGCAGCTTAAAAAGGTTCCCGGAAGGGGGGGGTGGCTATGGCTACACCTTC. Protein sequence: CASSLKRFPEGGGGYGYTF.

This chain connects TRBV5-1 to TRBJ2-5; D is possibly TRBD1 (5 bases). In germline, CDR1 is SGHRS, CDR2 YFSETQ. This CDR3 region has 14 residues. Trimming cost V 5 bases and J 0 bases, with 11 bases left between them. The CDR3 region has the DNA TGCGCCAGCAGAGTTGACAGAAACCAAGAGACCCAGTACTTC. It encodes CASRVDRNQETQYF. Full variable domain (rest looked up from reference TRBV5-1 and TRBJ2-5): KAGVTQTPRYLIKTRGQQVTLSCSPISGHRSVSWYQQTPGQGLQFLFEYFSETQRNKGNFPGRFSGRQFSNSRSEMNVSTLELGDSALYLCASRVDRNQETQYFGPGTRLLVL.

This clone has a single count. The chain carries TRBV30 and TRBJ1-5; a possible D gene is TRBD1 (5 bases). Per the germline V gene, CDR1 is GTSNPN and CDR2 is SVGIG (reference sequence). Trimming removed 2 bases from V and 2 bases from J, with 10 bases in between. The CDR3 runs to 14 residues. In DNA, the CDR3 is TGTGCCTGGAGTCAGATCAGGGGCAATCAGCCCCAGCATTTT. Translating it yields CAWSQIRGNQPQHF.

V usage is TRBV2 and J usage is TRBJ2-2; perhaps TRBD2 as D (5 bases). CDR1 and CDR2 (germline): SNHLY, FYNNEI. The CDR3 consists of 14 residues. Trimming removed 9 bases from V and 6 bases from J, with 17 bases in between. The CDR3 sequence: CASAGVIFAGELFF. CDR3 DNA sequence: TGTGCCAGTGCCGGGGTCATTTTTGCCGGGGAGCTGTTTTTT. The variable domain in full, completed from reference TRBV2 and TRBJ2-2, reads EPEVTQTPSHQVTQMGQEVILRCVPISNHLYFYWYRQILGQKVEFLVSFYNNEISEKSEIFDDQFSVERPDGSNFTLKIRSTKLEDSAMYFCASAGVIFAGELFFGEGSRLTVL.

The chain joins TRBV2 to TRBJ2-7, with 7 bases lining up with TRBD1. V lost 5 bases and J lost 2; bases outside the gene matches: 3. The CDR3 has 13 amino acids. Germline CDR1 SNHLY, CDR2 FYNNEI. CDR3 residues: CASSTGETYEQYF. CDR3 DNA: TGTGCCAGCAGTACAGGGGAGACCTACGAGCAGTACTTC.